One and the same sample provided the 20 T cell receptor beta chains below, sequenced in a study of human T cells and chemical hapten exposure (dated by TCRdb to the early 2020s). The time point tag for this specimen amounts to: pre-sensitization, week 0. What the treatment or condition label conveys for this sample: therapeutic diphenylcyclopropenone sensitization with weekly scalp DPC. Preparation of the library involved RACE. The run used a NextSeq 500. TCRdb reworked the public reads: Q25 trimming with fastp, MiXCR clone assembly, productive beta chains retained. Under each unique CDR3 protein, matching rows form one entry showing the most common genes and DNA. The sample includes under 50,000 distinct CDR3 sequences, with 7.5% to 8% observed a single time. Of the sample, over 1% falls within the top ten clones. The sequenced sample was whole blood, obtained in connection with sensitization to the hapten diphenylcyclopropenone (DPC). These receptors were collected from a woman aged 45 to 65 with alopecia areata. Some clones in this sample may be carry-over from other donors' samples.

Ten or more counts support this clonotype. The chain is built from TRBV27 and TRBJ1-2; maybe TRBD1 (5 bases). CDR1 MNHEY and CDR2 SMNVEV come from the germline V gene (reference sequence). V lost 6 bases to trimming and J lost 5 bases, with 16 bases between them. The CDR3 contains 14 residues. The CDR3 nucleotides read TGTGCCAGCAGCCCGAGGACACCCGTGTATGGCTACACCTTC. Translation gives CASSPRTPVYGYTF.

This clonotype has at least ten counts. The V call is TRBV29-1, the J call TRBJ1-1; maybe TRBD1 (6 bases). This CDR3 is 13 amino acids long. Germline V lookup: CDR1 SQVTM, CDR2 ANQGSEA. The germline V and J ends were trimmed by 4 bases and 3 bases, with 12 bases remaining between them. CDR3 loop: CSVVGGQDTEAFF. In DNA form, the CDR3 reads TGCAGCGTTGTAGGGGGGCAGGACACTGAAGCTTTCTTT. Looking up the rest from reference TRBV29-1 and TRBJ1-1 gives the full variable domain: SAVISQKPSRDICQRGTSLTIQCQVDSQVTMMFWYRQQPGQSLTLIATANQGSEATYESGFVIDKFPISRPNLTFSTLTVSNMSPEDSSIYLCSVVGGQDTEAFFGQGTRLTVV.

This clonotype was counted ten times or more. The V gene is TRBV10-3, the J gene TRBJ1-5; D is perhaps TRBD1 (5 bases). CDR1 and CDR2 (germline): ENHRY, SYGVKD. The CDR3 runs 14 residues. V lost 9 bases and J lost 2, with 14 bases in between. The CDR3 nucleotides are TGTGCCATTGGAACTGGGGCAGGCAATCAGCCCCAGCATTTT. This gives the protein CAIGTGAGNQPQHF.

V and J are TRBV7-2 and TRBJ2-5; D may be TRBD1 (5 bases). Germline V gene sequence: CDR1 SGHTA, CDR2 FQGNSA. The CDR3 spans 14 residues. Trimming cost V 8 bases and J 2 bases, with 15 bases left between them. The CDR3 reads CASRAGHSQETQYF. CDR3 DNA: TGTGCCAGCCGGGCAGGGCATTCACAAGAGACCCAGTACTTC.

The sample holds many counts of this clonotype. This rearrangement joins TRBV16 to TRBJ1-6; 9 bases line up with TRBD1. Per the germline V gene, CDR1 is KGHSY and CDR2 is FQNENV. V trimming: 8 bases; J trimming: 8 bases; junction bases outside the gene matches: 7. The CDR3 has 14 residues. The CDR3 coding sequence is TGTGCCAGCGGACCGGGACAGGGCCATTCACCCCTCCACTTT. This codes for CASGPGQGHSPLHF.

The chain employs TRBV5-1 and TRBJ2-6; 7 nucleotides align to TRBD2. Germline CDR1 SGHRS, CDR2 YFSETQ. Trimming cost V 1 base and J 0 bases; bases outside gene matches: 4. This CDR3 spans 17 amino acids. The CDR3 here is CASSLLRTSSGANVLTF. CDR3 nucleotides: TGCGCCAGCAGCTTGCTAAGGACTAGCTCTGGGGCCAACGTCCTGACTTTC.

This clonotype was found many times. The genes are TRBV12-3 or TRBV12-4 and TRBJ2-7; TRBD2 aligns across 10 bases. V lost 6 bases, J lost 5 bases, and 7 bases stayed unmatched. The length of the CDR3 is 14 residues. The CDR3: CASRPSGSRNEQYF. As DNA, the CDR3 is TGTGCCAGCAGACCTAGCGGGAGTAGGAACGAGCAGTACTTC.

Many counts were recorded for this clonotype. J is TRBJ2-5 and V is TRBV19, with 7 bases matching TRBD2. The CDR3 contains 17 residues. The germline gives CDR1 LNHDA, CDR2 SQIVND (reference sequence). Trimming at V came to 6 bases and at J to 5 bases, leaving 18 bases not matched to a gene. The CDR3: CASSMQPDGGGWETQYF. CDR3 bases: TGTGCCAGTAGCATGCAGCCCGATGGGGGAGGGTGGGAGACCCAGTACTTC.

The rearrangement links TRBV2 to TRBJ2-3; the D is unclear. CDR1 is SNHLY, CDR2 FYNNEI, per germline. The CDR3 length is 13 residues. Deletions cut 3 bases from V and 2 bases from J, with 6 bases between. The CDR3 loop reads CASSDYVTDTQYF. CDR3 sequence (DNA): TGTGCCAGCAGTGACTACGTCACAGATACGCAGTATTTT.

The sample holds many counts of this clonotype. The chain links TRBV11-2 to TRBJ2-7; D gene ambiguous. Germline assignment: CDR1 SGHAT and CDR2 FQNNGV. The CDR3 is 14 amino acids. Between the trimmed V and J ends, which lost 7 bases and 3 bases, there was a span of 16 bases. The CDR3 protein is CASTQTWADYEQYF. CDR3 DNA sequence: TGTGCCAGCACCCAAACGTGGGCGGACTACGAGCAGTACTTC.

The rearrangement links TRBV18 to TRBJ2-1; 13 bases are a match to TRBD2. Per germline, CDR1 KGHSH and CDR2 LQKENI. J gave up 7 bases and V 0 bases, and 3 bases lay outside the gene matches. The CDR3 has 16 amino acids. CDR3 sequence (DNA): TGTGCCAGCTCACCACCGGGACTAGCGGGATTGAATGAGCAGTTCTTC. Its translation is CASSPPGLAGLNEQFF.

Many counts were recorded for this clonotype. The CDR3 here is CASSLEHYGYTF. The CDR3 DNA is TGTGCCAGCAGCTTAGAACACTATGGCTACACCTTC. The J gene is TRBJ1-2, the V gene TRBV7-9; no reliable D call. The CDR3 is made up of 12 amino acids. Germline lookup yields CDR1 SEHNR and CDR2 FQNEAQ (reference sequence). V gave up 1 base and J gave up 3 bases, with 3 bases separating them.

The chain carries TRBV29-1 and TRBJ2-2; D is uncertain. Trimming took off 6 bases at V and 1 base at J, with 9 bases between the two ends. CDR1 and CDR2 from the germline V gene are SQVTM and ANQGSEA. This CDR3 has 13 amino acids. CDR3: CSVRTENTGELFF. CDR3 nucleotides: TGCAGCGTCAGGACGGAGAACACCGGGGAGCTGTTTTTT.

There are many counts of this clonotype. The chain links TRBV9 to TRBJ1-3, with D tentatively TRBD1 (5 bases). There are 15 residues in the CDR3. The germline V gene encodes CDR1 SGDLS and CDR2 YYNGEE. The V and J ends lost 0 bases and 0 bases respectively, with 7 bases between them. CDR3 residues: CASSVGGASGNTIYF. The CDR3 DNA follows: TGTGCCAGCAGCGTAGGAGGGGCCTCTGGAAACACCATATATTTT.

At least ten counts were recorded for this clonotype. The gene calls are TRBV29-1 and TRBJ2-7, with 10 bases fitting TRBD2. The V gene's germline CDR1 is SQVTM and CDR2 ANQGSEA. CDR3 size: 16 residues. V gave up 0 bases and J gave up 4 bases; unmatched junction bases: 9. CDR3 nucleotides: TGCAGCGTTGAAGATCGGGCTAGCGGGAGTGGGTACGAGCAGTACTTC. Encoded protein: CSVEDRASGSGYEQYF.

This clonotype was seen many times. The chain uses TRBV5-1 and TRBJ1-6; the D gene is possibly TRBD1 (5 bases). Germline V CDR1 and CDR2: SGHRS, YFSETQ. The ends were cut back, 5 bases at V and 12 bases at J, with 18 bases in the middle. This CDR3 has 14 residues. The CDR3: CASRGTAETGPLHF. As DNA, the CDR3 is TGCGCCAGCAGAGGGACCGCGGAAACGGGACCCCTCCACTTT. The whole variable domain, filled in from reference TRBV5-1 and TRBJ1-6, reads KAGVTQTPRYLIKTRGQQVTLSCSPISGHRSVSWYQQTPGQGLQFLFEYFSETQRNKGNFPGRFSGRQFSNSRSEMNVSTLELGDSALYLCASRGTAETGPLHFGNGTRLTVT.

This clonotype appeared many times. The rearrangement links TRBV7-3 to TRBJ2-1; D perhaps matches TRBD2 (5 bases). Trimming pared 1 base from V and 8 bases from J, leaving 9 bases between. This CDR3 spans 13 amino acids. The germline V gene has CDR1 SGHTA and CDR2 FQGTGA. The CDR3 coding sequence is TGTGCCAGCAGCTTAAGAGGGTCAGATGAGCAGTTCTTC. Its translation: CASSLRGSDEQFF.

Many counts were recorded for this clonotype. The chain carries TRBV3-1 and TRBJ1-1; D call uncertain. CDR1 and CDR2 (germline): LGHDT, YNNKEL (reference sequence). The CDR3 totals 13 residues. V lost 2 bases, J lost 1 base, and 5 bases lay in between. The CDR3 protein is CASSQQWNTEAFF. The CDR3 DNA follows: TGTGCCAGCAGCCAACAGTGGAACACTGAAGCTTTCTTT.

The sample holds a few counts of this clonotype. This chain joins TRBV7-2 and TRBJ2-1; D is perhaps TRBD2 (5 bases). V was shortened by 4 bases and J by 0 bases, with 13 bases between the two germline ends. Germline V CDR1 and CDR2: SGHTA, FQGNSA. The CDR3 covers 16 residues. The CDR3 sequence: CASSSVSGRSYNEQFF. Written as DNA, the CDR3 is TGTGCCAGCAGCTCGGTAAGCGGTCGCTCCTACAATGAGCAGTTCTTC.

This clonotype was recorded many times. The chain uses TRBV19 and TRBJ1-4; the match to TRBD1 covers 11 bases. After removal of 6 bases from V and 8 bases from J, the junction contained 5 bases not matched to a gene. Germline V lookup: CDR1 LNHDA, CDR2 SQIVND (reference sequence). The CDR3 loop spans 14 amino acids. CDR3 coding DNA: TGTGCCAGTAGCAAGGACAGGGGGCGAGAAAAACTGTTTTTT. Translating it yields CASSKDRGREKLFF.